Below are 19 T cell receptor beta chains sequenced from a single sample in a study of T cells in Graves' hyperthyroidism and ophthalmopathy. The TCR beta CDR3 regions underwent amplification using RNA transcripts as the source. The HTBI set primed first-round TCR CDR3 RT-PCR. One entry per CDR3 protein results from TCRdb running MiXCR on the multiplex PCR reads. The data show around 610,000 distinct CDR3 sequences, with roughly 14% seen just once and around 4.5% held by the top ten. Sequencing input: blood. The receptors stem from a woman between 35 and 50 years old with Graves' ophthalmopathy.

The sample holds a few counts of this clonotype. This chain links TRBV25-1 with TRBJ2-7, with 8 bases matching TRBD1. This CDR3 has 16 residues. The germline CDR1 and CDR2 sequences are MGHDK and SYGVNS. After removal of 3 bases from V and 6 bases from J, the junction contained 13 bases not matched to a gene. The CDR3 DNA reads as TGTGCCAGCAGTGACCCCTACAGGGGGAGCAGAGGCGAGCAGTACTTC. As protein: CASSDPYRGSRGEQYF.

The J gene is TRBJ1-1, the V gene TRBV10-3; the match to TRBD1 covers 12 bases. The germline CDR1 and CDR2 sequences are ENHRY and SYGVKD. CDR3 length equals 16 residues. V lost 10 bases and J lost 6; bases outside the gene matches: 15. The CDR3 protein is CATHTGTGGVGSEAFF. Here the CDR3 DNA reads TGTGCCACCCACACCGGGACAGGGGGCGTTGGGTCTGAAGCTTTCTTT.

This clonotype was counted ten times or more. The chain couples TRBV28 to TRBJ1-2; unclear D gene. Trimming shortened V by 9 bases and J by 14 bases, and 22 bases separated the two germline ends. The length of the CDR3 is 12 residues. Germline CDR1 and CDR2: MDHEN and SYDVKM. CDR3 residues: CASSFPGALETF. The CDR3 DNA follows: TGTGCCAGTAGCTTCCCAGGAGCCTTGGAAACCTTC.

There are a few counts of this clonotype. The chain has TRBV12-5 and TRBJ2-2; D is uncertain. The CDR3 loop spans 14 amino acids. The V gene's germline CDR1 is LGHNT and CDR2 FRNRAP. With 5 bases removed from V and 1 base from J, the gap between germline ends came to 8 bases. The CDR3 nucleotides are TGTGCTAGTGGTGTGACGGTGAACACCGGGGAGCTGTTTTTT. Translation gives CASGVTVNTGELFF.

This clonotype appeared many times. The chain links TRBV12-3 or TRBV12-4 to TRBJ1-1; the D is unclear. V was shortened by 6 bases and J by 0 bases, with 8 bases between the two germline ends. This CDR3 has 13 amino acids. The CDR3 DNA reads TGTGCCAGCAGCTCACCGGTGAACACTGAAGCTTTCTTT. It translates to CASSSPVNTEAFF.

This sequence joins TRBV5-6 and TRBJ2-7; TRBD2 matches at 9 bases. J gave up 1 base and V 6 bases, and 8 bases lay outside the gene matches. Germline V gene data show CDR1 as SGHDT and CDR2 as YYEEEE. This CDR3 has 15 amino acids. CDR3 DNA: TGTGCCAGCACAACGACTAGCGGAGCATCCTACGAGCAGTACTTC. This sequence encodes CASTTTSGASYEQYF.

The chain has TRBV7-3 and TRBJ1-1; a possible D gene is TRBD1 (5 bases). The CDR3 is made up of 20 amino acids. CDR1 is SGHTA, CDR2 FQGTGA, per germline. With 6 bases removed from V and 5 bases from J, the gap between germline ends came to 34 bases. Here the CDR3 reads CASSYTAGFFPTLRRTEAFF. The CDR3 coding sequence is TGTGCCAGCAGTTATACGGCAGGGTTCTTTCCTACGCTGAGAAGGACTGAAGCTTTCTTT.

The genes are TRBV4-2 and TRBJ1-1; the D gene is possibly TRBD1 (5 bases). The V end was cut by 4 bases, the J end by 0 bases, with 15 bases between. The CDR3 sequence is 16 residues long. Germline assignment: CDR1 LGHNA and CDR2 YNFKEQ. CDR3 in DNA: TGTGCCAGCAGCCCGGCTGGGACGGGCTTGAACACTGAAGCTTTCTTT. Translated: CASSPAGTGLNTEAFF.

This clonotype was observed at least ten times. The chain carries TRBV5-1 and TRBJ1-6; a weak D match, TRBD1 (6 bases). Trimming stripped 4 bases from V and 6 bases from J, with 23 bases between. The germline CDR1 and CDR2 sequences are SGHRS and YFSETQ. The CDR3 is 18 residues long. This CDR3 is CASSLLPQGLGFNSPLHF. The CDR3 DNA sequence: TGCGCCAGCAGCCTCCTTCCACAGGGACTAGGTTTTAATTCACCCCTCCACTTT.

This clonotype has ten or more counts. The chain joins TRBV7-9 to TRBJ1-5, with D unresolved. The V gene's germline CDR1 is SEHNR and CDR2 FQNEAQ (reference sequence). V lost 3 bases and J 5 bases, leaving 11 bases between the germline ends. CDR3 length: 14 residues. Here the CDR3 reads CASSFTAEHQPQHF. For the CDR3, the DNA is TGTGCCAGCAGCTTTACAGCGGAACATCAGCCCCAGCATTTT. The full variable domain, completed using reference TRBV7-9 and TRBJ1-5, is DTGVSQNPRHKITKRGQNVTFRCDPISEHNRLYWYRQTLGQGPEFLTYFQNEAQLEKSRLLSDRFSAERPKGSFSTLEIQRTEQGDSAMYLCASSFTAEHQPQHFGDGTRLSIL.

This clonotype occurred many times. The chain combines TRBV6-1 with TRBJ2-3, with TRBD2 identical over 8 bases. Per germline, CDR1 MNHNS and CDR2 SASEGT. With 10 bases clipped from V and 2 bases from J, the junction kept 14 bases outside the gene matches. CDR3 length equals 16 residues. This chain's CDR3 is CATRKDLAGFTDTQYF. The CDR3 DNA reads TGTGCCACCCGTAAAGATCTAGCGGGCTTCACAGATACGCAGTATTTT.

Ten or more counts support this clonotype. The genes are TRBV5-1 and TRBJ2-7; D is unclear. This CDR3 region has 13 residues. The ends were cut back, 0 bases at V and 5 bases at J, with 9 bases in the middle. Germline loops: CDR1 SGHRS, CDR2 YFSETQ. The CDR3 reads CASSLVGGHEQYF. The CDR3 DNA sequence: TGCGCCAGCAGCTTGGTTGGCGGCCACGAGCAGTACTTC.

This clonotype has at least ten counts. The chain combines TRBV27 with TRBJ2-2; 11 nucleotides line up with TRBD2. From germline, CDR1 is MNHEY and CDR2 SMNVEV (reference sequence). This CDR3 contains 15 residues. The V and J ends lost 8 bases and 5 bases, in that order; junction bases with no gene match: 7. The CDR3: CASGSLAGVTGELFF. Written as DNA, the CDR3 is TGTGCCAGCGGGTCACTAGCGGGAGTTACCGGGGAGCTGTTTTTT.

The V and J genes are TRBV5-5 and TRBJ2-7; 10 bases agree with TRBD1. The V segment lost 2 bases and the J segment 1 base; nucleotides outside the gene matches: 6. Germline CDR1 SGHKS, CDR2 YYEKEE (reference sequence). The CDR3 has 16 amino acids. CDR3 in amino acids: CASSFRLGQGSYEQYF. The CDR3 nucleotides read TGTGCCAGCAGCTTTAGATTGGGACAGGGGTCCTACGAGCAGTACTTC. Looking up the rest from reference TRBV5-5 and TRBJ2-7 gives the full variable domain: DAGVTQSPTHLIKTRGQQVTLRCSPISGHKSVSWYQQVLGQGPQFIFQYYEKEERGRGNFPDRFSARQFPNYSSELNVNALLLGDSALYLCASSFRLGQGSYEQYFGPGTRLTVT.

This clonotype was detected many times. This chain links TRBV28 with TRBJ2-5; the D is unclear. Germline V gene data show CDR1 as MDHEN and CDR2 as SYDVKM. Trimming shortened V by 1 base and J by 4 bases, and 10 bases separated the two germline ends. This CDR3 is 14 amino acids long. CDR3 sequence reads: CASSLSFTGETQYF. As DNA, the CDR3 is TGTGCCAGCAGTTTATCATTCACCGGAGAGACCCAGTACTTC.

This clonotype appeared many times. The gene calls are TRBV6-5 and TRBJ1-5; TRBD1 agrees at 9 bases. The CDR3 extends over 15 amino acids. The ends lost 6 bases at V and 9 bases at J; junction bases unmatched: 12. Germline V gene lookup returns CDR1 MNHEY and CDR2 SVGAGI. CDR3 protein: CASSPTGGDRGPQHF. CDR3 in DNA: TGTGCCAGCAGCCCGACAGGGGGGGACCGTGGGCCCCAGCATTTT.

This clonotype came up many times. The CDR3 region is CASSEAGTSLTNTEAFF. The CDR3 nucleotides are TGTGCCAGCAGTGAAGCCGGGACCTCTTTGACGAACACTGAAGCTTTCTTT. The chain is built from TRBV6-1 and TRBJ1-1, with D perhaps TRBD1 (5 bases). The germline V and J ends were trimmed by 0 bases and 1 base, with 15 bases remaining between them. This CDR3 has 17 residues. Germline V gives CDR1 MNHNS, CDR2 SASEGT.

This clonotype showed up many times. The V and J genes are TRBV6-1 and TRBJ2-7; TRBD1 agrees at 9 bases. The germline V gene has CDR1 MNHNS and CDR2 SASEGT. Trimming at V came to 5 bases and at J to 11 bases, leaving 13 bases not matched to a gene. The CDR3 is made up of 14 amino acids. The CDR3 reads CASSPSGTGLTEYF. CDR3 nucleotides: TGTGCCAGCAGTCCATCCGGGACAGGGTTAACGGAGTACTTC.

This clonotype was detected ten times or more. The J gene is TRBJ2-7, the V gene TRBV20-1; 10 bases fit TRBD2. The CDR3 contains 14 residues. Germline loops: CDR1 DFQATT, CDR2 SNEGSKA (reference sequence). Trimming took 5 bases from V and 3 from J; bases not matched to a gene: 7. The DNA for the CDR3 is TGCAGTGCTGAGGGACTAGCGACTATCTACGAGCAGTACTTC. It codes for CSAEGLATIYEQYF.